This T cell receptor beta chain came from a study of neurological immune-mediated disorders. The cDNA was generated through 5'RACE incorporating 10-nucleotide random UMIs. A single record per CDR3 protein comes from TCRdb applying MiXCR to the 5' RACE reads. Seen here are just over 20,000 distinct CDR3 sequences, 15% to 20% observed once, and the top ten hold 6.5% to 9.5%. Overall study results and limits: Phylogenetic grouping assigned the repertoires of 18 of 34 multiple sclerosis patients to a single related-CDR3 cluster, representing a possible signature. The greatest TCR clonal expansion occurred in HTLV-1-associated myelopathy and the least in multiple sclerosis, which fell below healthy controls.

The CDR3 is 15 amino acids. Trimming shortened V by 4 bases and J by 2 bases, and 13 bases separated the two germline ends. Per germline, CDR1 SGHRS and CDR2 YFSETQ. Many counts were recorded for this clonotype. Its cognate antigen is unknown. The sequenced sample consisted of CD8+ T cells from blood. The source is a woman younger than 30 with multiple sclerosis. The V and J genes are TRBV5-1 and TRBJ1-5; weak D call: TRBD1 (6 bases). CDR3 region: CASSPGSGGNQPQHF. CDR3 DNA: TGCGCCAGCAGCCCGGGTTCAGGGGGCAATCAGCCCCAGCATTTT.